A selection of T cell receptor beta chains follows, all from one sample in a study of breast tumors, draining lymph nodes, adjacent tissues. TCRdb ran MiXCR on the multiplex PCR reads and lists one entry per CDR3 protein. The repertoire holds 170,000 or so distinct CDR3 sequences, with roughly a third as singletons. What was sequenced was axillary lymph node tissue. These receptors were collected from a female donor with breast cancer. Some clones in this sample may be carry-over from other donors' samples. The CDR3 runs from the conserved cysteine through the conserved F or W. A D gene is named only where the DNA matches it firmly. Clone size is given for some rows only: seen once, a few or many times, or a class if the clone is expanded.

TRBJ2-4 TRBV19 NA many TGTGCCAGTAGTTTGGGACGGGTCATTCAGTACTTC CASSLGRVIQYF
TRBJ1-4 TRBV20-1 NA NA TGCAGTGCTTTTACCGCCCTAGATGAAAAACTGTTTTTT CSAFTALDEKLFF
TRBJ2-5 TRBV20-1 NA many TGCAGTGCTAGCAGGGGGGTGGGGCAGGGTTGGGGAGAGACCCAGTACTTC CSASRGVGQGWGETQYF
TRBJ2-7 TRBV19 NA many TGTGCCAGTAGCCCAGGAAGAGGGTCATCCTACGAGCAGTACTTC CASSPGRGSSYEQYF
TRBJ1-4 TRBV14 NA many TGTGCCAGCAGCCTCCCTTATCCACCGGAAAAACTGTTTTTT CASSLPYPPEKLFF
TRBJ2-5 TRBV6-1 TRBD2 once TGTGCCAGCAGTCCCCTTCGGGGTAGCGGGGAAGAGACCCAGTACTTC CASSPLRGSGEETQYF
TRBJ2-2 TRBV15 NA many TGTGCCACCAGCAGAGACAAAAGGGGTAGGACCGGGGAGCTGTTTTTT CATSRDKRGRTGELFF
TRBJ2-7 TRBV5-1 TRBD2 many TGCGCCAGCAGCCTTAGCGGGGGCCCTTCCTACGAGCAGTACTTC CASSLSGGPSYEQYF
TRBJ1-6 TRBV25-1 NA many TGTGCCAGCAATGGCAGGGAAGACTCACCCCTCCACTTT CASNGREDSPLHF
TRBJ2-3 TRBV6-6 NA few TGTGCCAGCAGTCACCCGGTAACAGGTGTTAAAGATACGCAGTATTTT CASSHPVTGVKDTQYF
TRBJ1-2 TRBV29-1 NA many TGCAGCGCTGCGACGGCCGTTTATGGCTACACCTTC CSAATAVYGYTF
TRBJ2-2 TRBV12-5 TRBD2 NA TGTGCTAGTGGTTTGGTACTGTCTAGCGGGCTTGAGGACACCGGGGAGCTGCTTTTT CASGLVLSSGLEDTGELLF
TRBJ2-1 TRBV18 TRBD2 few TGTGCCAGCTCACCCGGGACTAGCGGGATCAATGAGCAGTTCTTC CASSPGTSGINEQFF
TRBJ1-4 TRBV15 NA many TGTGCCACCAGCAGAGACAGGCAGGAAAAACTGTTTTTT CATSRDRQEKLFF
TRBJ1-2 TRBV7-2 NA many TGTGCCAGCAGCTTAGTCCCCCATTTTCGGGGGTATGAGGTGGACTACACCTTC CASSLVPHFRGYEVDYTF
TRBJ2-3 TRBV29-1 NA NA TGCAGCGTTGGAAGAGGAGAAAGCACAGATACGCAGTATTTT CSVGRGESTDTQYF
TRBJ1-2 TRBV7-3 TRBD1 many TGTGCCAGCAGCGCGACAGGGGGCAGGGATGGCTACACCTTC CASSATGGRDGYTF
TRBJ1-2 TRBV7-9 TRBD1 many TGTGCCAGCAGCACTCCCCAGGGGGCGGGCTATGGCTACACCTTC CASSTPQGAGYGYTF
TRBJ2-7 TRBV3-1 TRBD2 few TGTGCCAGCAGCCGCGGGGGGAACTACGAGCAGTACTTC CASSRGGNYEQYF
TRBJ2-7 TRBV7-8 NA NA TGTGCCAGCAGCTTAGCGAGAGAGAATTACGAGCAGTACTTC CASSLARENYEQYF
TRBJ2-5 TRBV10-2 TRBD2 many TGCGCCAGCAGCCACCCCACACCGGGACTAGGACAAGAGACCCAGTACTTC CASSHPTPGLGQETQYF
TRBJ2-1 TRBV2 NA many TGTGCCAGCCGGGACGTAATTCACGAGCAGTTCTTC CASRDVIHEQFF
TRBJ2-5 TRBV20-1 TRBD2 many TGCAGTGCTAGGCCAGCGGGGTACCAAGAGACCCAGTACTTC CSARPAGYQETQYF
TRBJ2-5 TRBV7-9 NA many TGTGCCAGCAGCCTTACTACCCAACGTCGGGAGACCCAGTACTTC CASSLTTQRRETQYF